This T cell receptor (beta chain) was captured by sequencing in a study of shared clonotypes between healthy human individuals (dated by TCRdb to 2020 to 2022). Context from the whole study: The cohort included three men and a couple of women between 18 and 49 years of age. Leukapheresis yielded between about 0.9 and 10 billion PBMCs per donor. To increase sequencing depth and limit assay-specific biases, TCR repertoire library preparation and sequencing were carried out by different laboratories using diverse techniques. To estimate repertoire size and how much clonotypes are shared between individuals, the study performed deep sequencing of blood TCR repertoires from five healthy adults.

Using the deep immunoSEQ assay, multiplex PCR amplified TCR CDR3 regions from genomic DNA. Extracted genomic DNA from each cell subset was distributed evenly across all wells of several immunoSEQ 96-well plates, and each plate was treated as a replicate. For unsorted PBMC, each replicate PCR was loaded with about 270 ng genomic DNA, equivalent to roughly 33,000 T cell genomes. Ten immunoSEQ deep assay plates were used to sequence the unsorted PBMC genomic DNA. Purified libraries were measured with a Qubit 3.0 fluorometer, size-checked on a Bioanalyzer 2100, and measured again with the KAPA Library Quantification kit. Every immunoSEQ 96-well plate was sequenced on a dedicated single-read 150-cycle Illumina NextSeq 550 flow cell. The authors' pipeline ran thus. Because the immunoSEQ output included only junctional sequences and no quality scores, the filtering could not be the same as the filtering used for full-length reads. Sequences were annotated with PyIR, a Python wrapper for IgBLAST v1.9, and V/J genes and CDR3 were assigned using IMGT germline references. Reads were removed for weak V/J assignments (E-value above 1e-6), missing CDR3, stop codons, out-of-frame junctions, or ambiguous translated residues. V3J clonotypes were defined as sequences sharing the same inferred V gene, J gene, and CDR3 amino acid sequence. To compute the percentage overlap between repertoires, the number of shared unique clonotypes was divided by the size of the smaller repertoire. Repertoire richness was assessed with RTK rarefaction, the Chao1 estimator, and Recon v2.1 estimates of unobserved clonotypes. TCRdb mirrors the immuneACCESS table, restricted to in-frame sequences. Some clones are absent from its copies; in checked studies, under half trace to an unresolved V gene, and the reason for the others is unknown. D and trimming were read from the DNA, whereas the V and J calls and clone size are those reported in that table. The sample table records roughly 95,000 clones; around 47% of these occur just once. The top ten clones comprise over 13% of the sample.

There are 16 amino acids in the CDR3, from cysteine to phenylalanine inclusive. Only the CDR3 DNA is retained, 48 bases long and in frame from the first base. The germline V gene supplies CDR1 MGHDK and CDR2 SYGVNS. The germline V and J ends show losses of 4 bases and 6 bases respectively, and no gene match explains 7 bases of the junction. Healthy HIV-negative adults with no recently reported acute infections or vaccinations were included as donors. Every donor was a Caucasian adult living in Nashville, Tennessee, USA. In the unsorted samples, some 94 million PBMCs were counted, and genomic DNA was extracted using the QIAamp DNA Blood Mini kit. Blood was collected by leukapheresis, and PBMCs were isolated by Ficoll-Histopaque density gradient centrifugation and then cryopreserved in liquid nitrogen vapor phase. Overall study outcomes, separate from this receptor: Based on pairwise subsampling, the degree of clonotype sharing among donors was expected to be affected by sequencing depth. Sampling was limited to blood, and TCR repertoires in tissue likely differ from TCR repertoires in blood. The genetic and exposure-history diversity represented was limited by the small number of donors.

This clone was seen many times. The antigen this receptor binds is unknown. Base qualities were left out, and no much larger clone turns up one base away. This chain joins TRBV25-1 to TRBJ2-2, and TRBD2 aligns with 11 junction nucleotides. Sequencing was carried out using PBMCs. This receptor was taken from a woman between 40 and 55 years old in good health. Some clones in this sample may be carry-over from other donors' samples. The CDR3: CASSGRLAGYAGELFF. Here is the DNA: TGTGCCAGCAGTGGTCGACTAGCGGGATATGCCGGGGAGCTGTTTTTT. Beyond the CDR3, the reference TRBV25-1 and TRBJ2-2 genes provide the residues; the full variable domain reads: EADIYQTPRYLVIGTGKKITLECSQTMGHDKMYWYQQDPGMELHLIHYSYGVNSTEKGDLSSESTVSRIRTEHFPLTLESARPSHTSQYLCASSGRLAGYAGELFFGEGSRLTVL.